This T cell receptor beta chain is from a study of blood T cell repertoires in COVID-19. Looking at the study overall: Acute and convalescent COVID-19 specimens originated in the United States, Italy and Spain.

Germline values: CDR1 SNHLY, CDR2 FYNNEI. This CDR3 has 17 residues. J was trimmed by 2 bases and V by 6 bases; bases with no gene match: 8. Assay: immunoSEQ multiplex PCR; the TCRdb copy retains only in-frame clones and omits some. The table shows about 240,000 clones, with roughly 85% occurring only once. Clinical history as reported by participants underpinned cohort assignment. The specimen was PBMCs or T cells enriched from blood (not recorded which). The rearrangement links TRBV2 to TRBJ1-5, with 12 bases matching TRBD1. The sequence derives from a woman in her thirties or forties who had been exposed to COVID-19. Here the CDR3 reads CASRGTGGGFGNQPQHF. CDR3 bases: TGTGCCAGCAGGGGGACAGGGGGCGGGTTCGGCAATCAGCCCCAGCATTTT.